Below, one T cell receptor beta chain is given with its context. Its matching antigen is unknown. The germline gives CDR1 ENHRY, CDR2 SYGVKD. Trimming took off 6 bases at V and 8 bases at J, with 13 bases between the two ends. The CDR3 consists of 12 residues. The data belong to a study of T cell responses to AZD1222 COVID-19 vaccine. Background on the study: Analysis merged second doses at about 4 or about 12 weeks.

The protocol was immunoSEQ multiplex PCR, while the TCRdb copy is restricted to in-frame clones and leaves out a portion. The table lists 240,000 or so clones, approximately 95% of them singletons. General observations from the study: Spike-specific TCR breadth and depth rose after two AZD1222 doses.

The chain couples TRBV10-3 to TRBJ1-1; D not resolved. The TCR was taken from an adult in good health. The sample in question was peripheral blood, obtained on day 0 of AZD1222 vaccination. CDR3 loop: CAIRYEGEEAFF. The CDR3 nucleotides read TGTGCCATCAGGTATGAGGGCGAAGAAGCTTTCTTT.